This paragraph covers one T cell receptor beta chain sequence. Its specificity is unknown. The sample comes from a study of cytomegalovirus exposure and HLA in healthy donors. PCR amplification relied on 60 Vbeta primers (plus 13 Jbeta primers). Measured with immunoSEQ multiplex PCR; TCRdb has only the in-frame clones, and not every one. The sample records fewer than 200,000 clones, about 64% being singletons. General study points: For most TCR beta V segments, an earlier analysis put the productive rate at about 87% or about 30% of the time. Analysis was carried out at a later point, and it linked a missense DCLRE1C variant to TCR beta V- and J-gene trimming.

Participants comprised healthy donors of bone marrow. V lost 0 bases to trimming and J lost 8 bases; unmatched junction nucleotides: 16. Germline CDR1 and CDR2: MGHRA and YSYEKL. This CDR3 contains 18 residues. The specimen was PBMCs. The chain joins TRBV4-1 to TRBJ2-4, with 7 positions matching TRBD1. The clonotype comes from a man aged 50 or older in good health and CMV-seronegative. In DNA, the CDR3 is TGCGCCAGCAGCCAAGATTTTCAGGGGGACGGCCGGCGGGACATTCAGTACTTC. Its translation is CASSQDFQGDGRRDIQYF.